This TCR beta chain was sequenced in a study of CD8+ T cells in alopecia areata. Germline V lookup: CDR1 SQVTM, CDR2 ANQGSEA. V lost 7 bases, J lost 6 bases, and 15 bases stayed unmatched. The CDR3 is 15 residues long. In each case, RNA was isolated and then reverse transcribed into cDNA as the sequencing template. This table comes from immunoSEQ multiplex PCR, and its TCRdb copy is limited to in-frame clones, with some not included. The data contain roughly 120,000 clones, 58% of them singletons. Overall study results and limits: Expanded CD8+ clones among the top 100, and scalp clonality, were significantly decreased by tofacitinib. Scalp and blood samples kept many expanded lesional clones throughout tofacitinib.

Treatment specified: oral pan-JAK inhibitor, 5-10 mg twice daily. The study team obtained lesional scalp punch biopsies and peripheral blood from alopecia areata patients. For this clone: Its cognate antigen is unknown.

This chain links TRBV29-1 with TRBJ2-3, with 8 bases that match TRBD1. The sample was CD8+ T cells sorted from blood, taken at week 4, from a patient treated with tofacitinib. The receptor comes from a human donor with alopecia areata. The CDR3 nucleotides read TGCAGCGCGCAACCGGGACAGGACTTTTACGATACGCAGTATTTT. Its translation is CSAQPGQDFYDTQYF.